This TCR beta chain was sequenced in a study of blood T cell repertoires in COVID-19. As for the study in general: From the United States, Italy and Spain came samples of acute and convalescent COVID-19.

Enrolment of Seattle patients took place during active infection, and they were followed longitudinally. The trim removed 5 bases at V and 3 bases at J, leaving 8 bases unmatched. CDR3 length equals 15 residues. Germline CDR1 reads LGHDT; CDR2 reads YNNKEL (reference sequence). The authors' processing: It was from reference gene primer amplification that nucleated cell counts were estimated. Some clones are missing from TCRdb's copy, which holds only in-frame ones; the method was immunoSEQ multiplex PCR. That table gives V, J and clone size, and the DNA gave D and trimming. The sample has approximately 330,000 clones, approximately 90% seen once; the top ten hold around 10%. This clone was seen a handful of times.

Material: peripheral blood. This receptor was identified in a man aged 30-40 years with COVID-19, enrolled during active disease. This rearrangement joins TRBV3-1 (or the pseudogene TRBV3-2) to TRBJ1-1; TRBD1 matches at 8 bases. As DNA, the CDR3 is TGTGCCAGCAGCTACACTTCGACAGGGGACACTGAAGCTTTCTTT. It encodes CASSYTSTGDTEAFF.